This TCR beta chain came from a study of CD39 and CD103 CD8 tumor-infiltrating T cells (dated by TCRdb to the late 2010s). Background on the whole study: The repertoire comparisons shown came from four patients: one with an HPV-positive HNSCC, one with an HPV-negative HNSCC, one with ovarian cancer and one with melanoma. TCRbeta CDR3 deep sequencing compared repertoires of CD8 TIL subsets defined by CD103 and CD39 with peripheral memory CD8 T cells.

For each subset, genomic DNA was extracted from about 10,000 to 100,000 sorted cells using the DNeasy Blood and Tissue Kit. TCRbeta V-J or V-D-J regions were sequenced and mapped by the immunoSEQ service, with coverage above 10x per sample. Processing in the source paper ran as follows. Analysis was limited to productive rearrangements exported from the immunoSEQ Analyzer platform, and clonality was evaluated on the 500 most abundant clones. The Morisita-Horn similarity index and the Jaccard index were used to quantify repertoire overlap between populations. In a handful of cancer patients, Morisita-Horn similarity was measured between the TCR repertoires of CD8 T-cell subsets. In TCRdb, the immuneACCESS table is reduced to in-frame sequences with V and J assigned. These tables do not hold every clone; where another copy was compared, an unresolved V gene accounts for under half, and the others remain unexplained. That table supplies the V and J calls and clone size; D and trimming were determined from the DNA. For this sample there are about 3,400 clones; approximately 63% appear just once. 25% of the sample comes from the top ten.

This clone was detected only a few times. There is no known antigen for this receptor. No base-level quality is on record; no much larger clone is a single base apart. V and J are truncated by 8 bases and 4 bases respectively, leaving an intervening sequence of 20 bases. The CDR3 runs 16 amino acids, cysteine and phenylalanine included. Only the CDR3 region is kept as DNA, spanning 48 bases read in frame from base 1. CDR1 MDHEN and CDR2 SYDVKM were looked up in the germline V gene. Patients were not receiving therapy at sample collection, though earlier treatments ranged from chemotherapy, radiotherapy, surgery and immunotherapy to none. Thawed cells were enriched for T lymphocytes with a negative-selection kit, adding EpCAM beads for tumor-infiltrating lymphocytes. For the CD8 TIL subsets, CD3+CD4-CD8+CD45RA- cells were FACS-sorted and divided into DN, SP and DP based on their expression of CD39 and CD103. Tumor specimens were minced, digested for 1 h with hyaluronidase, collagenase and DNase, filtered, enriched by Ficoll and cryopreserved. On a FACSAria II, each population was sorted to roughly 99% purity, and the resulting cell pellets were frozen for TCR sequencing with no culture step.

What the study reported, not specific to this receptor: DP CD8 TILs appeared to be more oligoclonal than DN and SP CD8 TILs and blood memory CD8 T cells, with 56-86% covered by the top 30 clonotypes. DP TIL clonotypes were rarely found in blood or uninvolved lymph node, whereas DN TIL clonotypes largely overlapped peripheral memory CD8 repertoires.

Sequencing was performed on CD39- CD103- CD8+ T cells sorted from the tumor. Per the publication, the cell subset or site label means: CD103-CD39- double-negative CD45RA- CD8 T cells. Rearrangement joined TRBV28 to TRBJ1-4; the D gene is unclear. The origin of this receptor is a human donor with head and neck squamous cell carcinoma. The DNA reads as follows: TGTGCCAGCGGTCTGGGAGCCCAGGAAGTTAATGAAAAACTGTTTTTT. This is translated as CASGLGAQEVNEKLFF.